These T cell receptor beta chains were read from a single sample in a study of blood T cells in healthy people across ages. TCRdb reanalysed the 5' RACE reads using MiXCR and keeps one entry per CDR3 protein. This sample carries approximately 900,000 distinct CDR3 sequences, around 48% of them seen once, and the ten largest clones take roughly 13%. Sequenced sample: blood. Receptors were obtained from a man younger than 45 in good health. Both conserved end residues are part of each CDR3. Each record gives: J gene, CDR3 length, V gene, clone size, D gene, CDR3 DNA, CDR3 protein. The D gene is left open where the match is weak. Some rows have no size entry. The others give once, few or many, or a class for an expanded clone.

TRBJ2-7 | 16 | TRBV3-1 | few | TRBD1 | TGTGCCAGCAGCAGGGGGAAACGGGACAGCTCCTACGAGCAGTACTTC | CASSRGKRDSSYEQYF
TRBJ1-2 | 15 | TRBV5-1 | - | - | TGCGCCAGCAGCTTGGACAGCGGAGAGTACTATGGCTACACCTTC | CASSLDSGEYYGYTF
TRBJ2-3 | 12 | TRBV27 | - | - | TGTGCCAGCAGTACTAGTCCGGATACGCAGTATTTT | CASSTSPDTQYF
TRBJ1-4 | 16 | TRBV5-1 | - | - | TGCGCCAGCAGCCTGCCGGATACAGGGCGTAATGAAAAACTGTTTTTT | CASSLPDTGRNEKLFF
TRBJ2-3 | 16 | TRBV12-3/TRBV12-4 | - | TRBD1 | TGTGCCAGCAGGAGCGGACAGGGTGGGGTGACAGATGCGCAGTATTTT | CASRSGQGGVTDAQYF
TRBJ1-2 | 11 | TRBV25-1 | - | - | TGTGCCAGCAGTGAATACGGAGGCTACACCTTC | CASSEYGGYTF
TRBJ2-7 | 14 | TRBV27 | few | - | TGTGCCAGCAGTTTATCACGGGGTGGATACGAGCAGTACTTC | CASSLSRGGYEQYF
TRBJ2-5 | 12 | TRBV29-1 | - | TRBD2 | TGCAGCGTTGGGACTAGCGGGGTGACCCAGTACTTC | CSVGTSGVTQYF
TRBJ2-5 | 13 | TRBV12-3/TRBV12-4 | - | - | TGTGCCAGCAGTTTCGGCAGTCCGGAGACCCAGTACTTC | CASSFGSPETQYF
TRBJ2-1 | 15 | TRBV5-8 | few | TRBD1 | TGTGCCAGCAGCATTGGGGTCGGGACAGACAATGAGCAGTTCTTC | CASSIGVGTDNEQFF
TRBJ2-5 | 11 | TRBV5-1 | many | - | TGTGCCAGCAGCTTAAAAGAGACCCAGTACTTC | CASSLKETQYF
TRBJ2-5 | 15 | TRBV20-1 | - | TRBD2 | TGCAGTGCTAGAGACCCTTCGGGAGGAGGAGAGACCCAGTACTTC | CSARDPSGGGETQYF
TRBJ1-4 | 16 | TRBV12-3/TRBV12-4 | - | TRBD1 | TGTACCAGCAGCTTGGGACAGCTTGCAACTAATGAAAAACTGTTTTTT | CTSSLGQLATNEKLFF
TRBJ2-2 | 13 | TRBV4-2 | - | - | TGTGCCAGCAGCCAAGCTTTAACCGCCGGGCTGTTTTTT | CASSQALTAGLFF